This T cell receptor beta chain stems from a study of identifying expanded T cells in peripheral blood. With regard to this clone: No antigen is known for it.

Whole-study findings and limits: Roughly two-week clone count variance significantly increased as total template count grew. About 1.2 clones differed between technical replicates, versus approximately 16 and 19 over time.

The V and J ends lost 4 bases and 10 bases, in that order; junction bases with no gene match: 4. The CDR3 consists of 13 residues. Germline CDR1 reads SGHNT; CDR2 reads YYREEE (reference sequence). Sequencing was performed with immunoSEQ multiplex PCR; in TCRdb, only in-frame clones are kept and a portion is missing. In the table there are fewer than 65,000 clones, around 87% of which are singletons. Healthy donors had no documented immune events, such as infections, while sampled. The sequenced sample consisted of blood. V gene TRBV5-4 combines with J gene TRBJ2-1; the match to TRBD2 covers 11 bases. This clonotype originated in a person aged 18 to 70 in good health. The CDR3 here is CASSPGLAEEQFF. Written as DNA, the CDR3 is TGTGCCAGCAGCCCGGGACTAGCGGAAGAGCAGTTCTTC.